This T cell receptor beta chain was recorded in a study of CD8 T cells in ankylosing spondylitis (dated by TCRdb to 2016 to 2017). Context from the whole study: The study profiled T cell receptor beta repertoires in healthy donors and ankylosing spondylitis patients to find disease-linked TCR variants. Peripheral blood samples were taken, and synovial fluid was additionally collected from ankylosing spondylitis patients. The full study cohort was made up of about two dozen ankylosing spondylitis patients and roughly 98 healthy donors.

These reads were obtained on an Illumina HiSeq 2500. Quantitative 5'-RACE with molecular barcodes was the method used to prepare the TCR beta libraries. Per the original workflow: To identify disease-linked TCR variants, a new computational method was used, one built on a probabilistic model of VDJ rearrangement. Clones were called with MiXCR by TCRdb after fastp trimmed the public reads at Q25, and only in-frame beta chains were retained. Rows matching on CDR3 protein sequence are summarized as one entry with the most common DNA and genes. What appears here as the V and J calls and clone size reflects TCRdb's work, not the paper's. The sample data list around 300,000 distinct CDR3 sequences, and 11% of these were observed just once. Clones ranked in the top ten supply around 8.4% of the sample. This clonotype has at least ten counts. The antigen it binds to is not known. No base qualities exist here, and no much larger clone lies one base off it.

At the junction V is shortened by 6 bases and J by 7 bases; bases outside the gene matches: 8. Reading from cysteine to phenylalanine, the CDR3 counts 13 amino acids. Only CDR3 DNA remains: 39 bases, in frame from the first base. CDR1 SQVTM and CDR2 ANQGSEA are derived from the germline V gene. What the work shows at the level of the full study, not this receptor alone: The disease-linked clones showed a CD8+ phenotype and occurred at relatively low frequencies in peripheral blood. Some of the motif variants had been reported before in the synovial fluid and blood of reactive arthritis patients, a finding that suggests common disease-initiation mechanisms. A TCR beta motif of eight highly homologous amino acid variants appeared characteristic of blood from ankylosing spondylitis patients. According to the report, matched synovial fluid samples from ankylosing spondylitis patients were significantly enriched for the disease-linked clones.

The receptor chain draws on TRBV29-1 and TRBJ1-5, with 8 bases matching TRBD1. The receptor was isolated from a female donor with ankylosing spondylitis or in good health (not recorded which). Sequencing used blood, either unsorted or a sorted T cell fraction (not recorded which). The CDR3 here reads CSVAGQGGQPQHF. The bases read TGCAGCGTGGCTGGACAGGGAGGCCAGCCCCAGCATTTT.